This TCR beta chain was sequenced during a study of cytomegalovirus exposure and HLA in healthy donors. Points from the study as a whole: In most subjects, TCR beta sequences reportedly gave accurate predictions of HLA-A and HLA-B alleles. The study listed roughly 160 cytomegalovirus-associated TCR beta chains.

Trimming cost V 1 base and J 8 bases, with 14 bases left between them. In germline, CDR1 is SGHTA, CDR2 FQGNSA. This CDR3 has 15 residues. The PCR employed 60 Vbeta primers together with 13 Jbeta primers. Libraries were prepared by immunoSEQ multiplex PCR; TCRdb keeps only in-frame clonotypes and omits some of them. The sample has roughly 120,000 clones, roughly four fifths seen once; the top ten hold roughly 2.5%. As to this clone: Its matching antigen is unknown.

The genes are TRBV7-2 and TRBJ1-4; D possibly corresponds to TRBD1 (6 bases). The receptor was derived from a woman between 18 and 30 years old in good health and CMV-seronegative. Sequenced material: PBMCs. CDR3 sequence reads: CASSLVGEGEEKLFF. The CDR3 DNA follows: TGTGCCAGCAGCTTAGTGGGGGAGGGGGAAGAAAAACTGTTTTTT.